This entry features one T cell receptor beta chain sequence. The antigen is undetermined. This specimen includes other DNA sequences encoding the same CDR3. This sample was taken from a study of shared clonotypes between healthy human individuals. The study's findings and limits: Sequencing depth was a factor that was expected to affect clonotype sharing among donors.

Produced via immunoSEQ multiplex PCR; TCRdb's table is partial and in-frame only. This table holds approximately 600,000 clones, 95% found once. Terminally differentiated effector memory CD45RA+ cells were excluded by CCR7 positive selection of CD45RO-negative cells. CDR1 and CDR2 (germline): MDHEN, SYDVKM. The CDR3 runs 13 residues. Trimming left V 3 bases short and J 5 bases short, with 9 bases between. Sequencing was carried out using naive CD8+ T cells sorted from blood. V gene TRBV28 combines with J gene TRBJ2-3; D uncertain. This sequence originates from a woman aged 25-40 years in good health. The CDR3 sequence is CASSFRLGDTQYF. Written as DNA, the CDR3 is TGTGCCAGCAGTTTTCGGTTAGGAGATACGCAGTATTTT.